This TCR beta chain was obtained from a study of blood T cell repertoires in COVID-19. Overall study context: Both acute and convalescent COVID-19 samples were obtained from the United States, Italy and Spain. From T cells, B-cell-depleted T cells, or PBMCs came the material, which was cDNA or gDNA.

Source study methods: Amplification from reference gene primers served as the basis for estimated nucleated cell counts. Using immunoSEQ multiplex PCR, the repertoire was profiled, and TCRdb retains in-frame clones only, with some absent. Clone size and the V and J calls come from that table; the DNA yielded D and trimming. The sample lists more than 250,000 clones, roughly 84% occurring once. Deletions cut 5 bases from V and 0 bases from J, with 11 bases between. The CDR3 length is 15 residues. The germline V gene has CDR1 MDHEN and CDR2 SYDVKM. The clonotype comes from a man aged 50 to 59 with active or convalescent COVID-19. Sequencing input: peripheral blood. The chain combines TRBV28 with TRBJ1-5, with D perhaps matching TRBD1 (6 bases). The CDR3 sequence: CASSEQGYSNQPQHF. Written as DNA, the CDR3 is TGTGCCAGCAGTGAACAGGGTTATAGCAATCAGCCCCAGCATTTT.